Below, one T cell receptor beta chain is given with its context. Other DNA sequences within the sample encode an identical CDR3. These data originate in a study of blood T cell repertoires in COVID-19. Study summary: Samples came from the United States, Italy and Spain, spanning acute and convalescent COVID-19. PBMCs, B-cell-depleted T cells, or T cells were the source of the cDNA or gDNA that made up the material.

The V end lost 4 bases, the J end lost 2 bases, and 11 bases lay between the germline ends. This CDR3 region has 14 residues. The germline gives CDR1 MNHEY, CDR2 SVGAGI. Authors' methods: By means of reference gene primer amplification, nucleated cell counts were estimated. TCRdb's table, derived via immunoSEQ multiplex PCR, lists solely in-frame clones and lacks some. D and trimming come from the DNA, and the V and J calls and clone size come from that table. The table lists about 68,000 clones, around 83% of them singletons. The sample was peripheral blood. The chain couples TRBV6-5 to TRBJ1-1; D is undetermined. The receptor comes from a man older than 75 with acute or convalescent COVID-19. The CDR3, as DNA: TGTGCCAGCAGTTCCAGGACGGGAAACACTGAAGCTTTCTTT. Translation: CASSSRTGNTEAFF.